The 32 T cell receptor beta chains presented below share a single source sample, sequenced in a study of blood T cell repertoires in COVID-19. Measured with immunoSEQ multiplex PCR; TCRdb has only the in-frame clones, and not every one. The data show roughly 150,000 clones, with 80% to 85% seen just once and about a tenth held by the top ten. The sample comprised peripheral blood. The origin of the receptors is a man in his 70s with active or convalescent COVID-19.

J is TRBJ2-1 and V is TRBV3-1 (or the pseudogene TRBV3-2); tentatively, D is TRBD2 (6 bases). This CDR3 contains 16 residues. Trimming took off 1 base at V and 7 bases at J, with 17 bases between the two ends. The germline V gene has CDR1 LGHDT and CDR2 YNNKEL (reference sequence). The CDR3 here is CASSQVGRGRVNEQFF. CDR3 DNA: TGTGCCAGCAGCCAAGTCGGGAGAGGGCGTGTAAATGAGCAGTTCTTC.

The genes are TRBV4-3 and TRBJ1-3, with TRBD1 matching over 9 bases. From germline, CDR1 is LGHNA and CDR2 YSLEER. The junction had 6 bases not matched to a gene; V was cut back by 2 bases and J by 4 bases. This CDR3 contains 16 residues. CDR3 coding DNA: TGCGCCAGCAGCCAATACAGGGGGCTTGAAGGAAACACCATATATTTT. Translation: CASSQYRGLEGNTIYF.

V is TRBV30 and J is TRBJ1-4; possible D gene TRBD1, 5 bases. Germline values: CDR1 GTSNPN, CDR2 SVGIG (reference sequence). This CDR3 has 14 amino acids. Trimming cost V 1 base and J 7 bases, with 13 bases left between them. Written as DNA, the CDR3 is TGTGCCTGGAGTGAGGGGTTAGTAGGTGAAAAACTGTTTTTT. Translating gives CAWSEGLVGEKLFF. Filled out from reference TRBV30 and TRBJ1-4, the complete variable domain reads SQTIHQWPATLVQPVGSPLSLECTVEGTSNPNLYWYRQAAGRGLQLLFYSVGIGQISSEVPQNLSASRPQDRQFILSSKKLLLSDSGFYLCAWSEGLVGEKLFFGSGTQLSVL.

This chain joins TRBV30 and TRBJ1-6; the match to TRBD1 covers 9 bases. This CDR3 region has 17 residues. V lost 3 bases, J lost 4 bases, and 10 bases stayed unmatched. The germline gives CDR1 GTSNPN, CDR2 SVGIG (reference sequence). CDR3 sequence reads: CAWSPPGQGIYNSPLHF. The CDR3 DNA reads as TGTGCCTGGAGCCCTCCGGGACAGGGAATTTATAATTCACCCCTCCACTTT.

This chain connects TRBV9 to TRBJ2-3, with 11 bases that match TRBD1. Germline values: CDR1 SGDLS, CDR2 YYNGEE. The CDR3 runs 20 residues. The ends lost 2 bases at V and 4 bases at J; junction bases unmatched: 18. CDR3 bases: TGTGCCAGCAGCGTCTCAACACTATACGGGACAGGGGGTAGGGCAGATACGCAGTATTTT. It yields the protein CASSVSTLYGTGGRADTQYF.

This chain uses TRBV7-2 with TRBJ1-1; the D is unclear. The CDR3 is 12 residues long. V gave up 2 bases and J gave up 8 bases, with 9 bases separating them. Germline V gene data show CDR1 as SGHTA and CDR2 as FQGNSA. CDR3 residues: CASSLWSYEAFF. DNA for the CDR3: TGTGCCAGCAGCTTATGGTCCTACGAAGCTTTCTTT.

V usage is TRBV19 and J usage is TRBJ1-3, with D maybe TRBD1 (6 bases). Trimming took 8 bases from V and 0 from J, leaving 14 bases between them. The CDR3 is 15 residues long. Germline CDR1 reads LNHDA; CDR2 reads SQIVND (reference sequence). The DNA of the CDR3 is TGTGCCAGTCGACGACAGGAGATCTCTGGAAACACCATATATTTT. Protein: CASRRQEISGNTIYF.

For the CDR3, the DNA is TGTGCCTGGAGTGTAGAGACAGGGGGCTACTATGGCTACACCTTC. This translates into CAWSVETGGYYGYTF. This chain joins TRBV30 and TRBJ1-2; TRBD1 matches 10 bases. The J segment lost 3 bases and the V segment lost 0 bases, leaving 4 bases of the junction unmatched. This CDR3 comprises 15 residues. The germline V gene has CDR1 GTSNPN and CDR2 SVGIG (reference sequence).

V gene TRBV5-4 combines with J gene TRBJ1-2, with 9 bases matching TRBD1. The junction had 5 bases not matched to a gene; V was cut back by 0 bases and J by 5 bases. Germline CDR1 is SGHNT and CDR2 is YYREEE (reference sequence). The CDR3 spans 15 residues. CDR3 region: CASSLGDREGYGYTF. The CDR3 bases are TGTGCCAGCAGCTTGGGGGACAGGGAAGGGTATGGCTACACCTTC.

The chain employs TRBV6-5 and TRBJ1-2; no clear D gene. Germline V lookup: CDR1 MNHEY, CDR2 SVGAGI. This CDR3 has 12 residues. V was trimmed by 8 bases and J by 4 bases, leaving 11 bases between them. In DNA form, the CDR3 reads TGTGCCAGCGGCCGACACGGCTATGGCTACACCTTC. Protein product: CASGRHGYGYTF.

J is TRBJ1-2 and V is TRBV28, with D unresolved. Germline assignment: CDR1 MDHEN and CDR2 SYDVKM. This CDR3 region has 12 residues. V lost 5 bases to trimming and J lost 5 bases, with 9 bases between them. CDR3 DNA sequence: TGTGCCAGCAGTGGGCGGGGTTATGGCTACACCTTC. It yields the protein CASSGRGYGYTF.

The chain carries TRBV28 and TRBJ2-7; the D gene is possibly TRBD2 (5 bases). CDR3 length: 14 amino acids. CDR1 and CDR2 (germline): MDHEN, SYDVKM. Trimming left V 5 bases short and J 2 bases short, with 13 bases between. The CDR3: CASSRTAGPYEQYF. CDR3 nucleotide sequence: TGTGCCAGCAGTCGGACCGCGGGTCCCTACGAGCAGTACTTC.

CDR3 bases: TGCGCCAGCAGCCAAGACTCCAGGGGGACCTATGGCTACACCTTC. Translated: CASSQDSRGTYGYTF. The chain combines TRBV4-3 with TRBJ1-2, with 7 bases lining up with TRBD1. The CDR3 consists of 15 residues. Germline V gene lookup returns CDR1 LGHNA and CDR2 YSLEER. V was pared by 0 bases and J by 4 bases, with 5 bases of the junction left unmatched.

The chain links TRBV19 to TRBJ2-1, with 11 bases matching TRBD2. V was clipped by 8 bases and J by 9 bases; unmatched bases: 15. In germline, CDR1 is LNHDA, CDR2 SQIVND (reference sequence). CDR3 length: 16 amino acids. The CDR3 spells CASGTSGNQYNSEQFF. CDR3 nucleotide sequence: TGTGCCAGTGGGACTAGCGGAAATCAGTACAATAGTGAGCAGTTCTTC.

This clone has a single count. In DNA form, the CDR3 reads TGTGCCACCAGTGATTTTGGAGATGAGCAGTTCTTC. Residues: CATSDFGDEQFF. The gene calls are TRBV24-1 and TRBJ2-1; D is unresolved. CDR1 is KGHDR, CDR2 SFDVKD, per germline. The CDR3 extends over 12 amino acids. V was pared by 1 base and J by 8 bases, with 5 bases between.

The chain is built from TRBV2 and TRBJ1-4; 8 positions match TRBD1. Germline V gene data show CDR1 as SNHLY and CDR2 as FYNNEI. The CDR3 consists of 16 residues. V dropped 10 bases and J dropped 7; count of bases not matched to a gene: 17. DNA of the CDR3: TGTGCCACAGCGACAGGGGAACAGTGGATGAGTGAAAAACTGTTTTTT. Translation: CATATGEQWMSEKLFF. Using reference TRBV2 and TRBJ1-4 for the parts outside the CDR3, the full variable domain is EPEVTQTPSHQVTQMGQEVILRCVPISNHLYFYWYRQILGQKVEFLVSFYNNEISEKSEIFDDQFSVERPDGSNFTLKIRSTKLEDSAMYFCATATGEQWMSEKLFFGSGTQLSVL.

This chain links TRBV3-1 (or the pseudogene TRBV3-2) with TRBJ2-3; maybe TRBD1 (5 bases). Per the germline V gene, CDR1 is LGHDT and CDR2 is YNNKEL (reference sequence). Between the trimmed V and J ends, which lost 4 bases and 2 bases, there was a span of 16 bases. This CDR3 region has 16 residues. The CDR3 loop reads CASSRLPQGSTDTQYF. The CDR3 DNA reads as TGTGCCAGCAGCCGACTCCCTCAGGGATCCACAGATACGCAGTATTTT.

The gene calls are TRBV18 and TRBJ2-1; a weak D match, TRBD2 (6 bases). Per the germline V gene, CDR1 is KGHSH and CDR2 is LQKENI. The CDR3 consists of 10 residues. Trimming shortened V by 5 bases and J by 12 bases, and 8 bases separated the two germline ends. CDR3 protein: CASSSGVQFF. The CDR3, as DNA: TGTGCCAGCTCATCGGGGGTGCAGTTCTTC. Full variable domain (missing parts from reference TRBV18 and TRBJ2-1): NAGVMQNPRHLVRRRGQEARLRCSPMKGHSHVYWYRQLPEEGLKFMVYLQKENIIDESGMPKERFSAEFPKEGPSILRIQQVVRGDSAAYFCASSSGVQFFGPGTRLTVL.

V usage is TRBV29-1 and J usage is TRBJ2-1; possible D gene TRBD1, 5 bases. The V end lost 4 bases, the J end lost 2 bases, and 6 bases lay between the germline ends. From germline, CDR1 is SQVTM and CDR2 ANQGSEA. The CDR3 contains 12 residues. For the CDR3, the DNA is TGCAGCGTTGCAGGGACCTACAATGAGCAGTTCTTC. It is translated as CSVAGTYNEQFF.

The chain couples TRBV3-1 (or the pseudogene TRBV3-2) to TRBJ2-5, with a tentative D call TRBD2 (5 bases). The CDR3 is made up of 13 amino acids. Trimming took 3 bases from V and 7 from J, leaving 12 bases between them. Germline CDR1 and CDR2: LGHDT and YNNKEL (reference sequence). The CDR3 sequence is CASSHNPEGTQYF. The CDR3 region has the DNA TGTGCCAGCAGCCACAACCCCGAGGGGACCCAGTACTTC.

The CDR3 nucleotides read TGTGCCAGCAGCCGTCAAGCGGGAGGCTACGAGCAGTACTTC. Protein: CASSRQAGGYEQYF. The J gene is TRBJ2-7, the V gene TRBV6-5; 9 nucleotides line up with TRBD2. CDR1 MNHEY and CDR2 SVGAGI come from the germline V gene. The CDR3 runs to 14 residues. With 6 bases clipped from V and 3 bases from J, the junction kept 6 bases outside the gene matches.

This chain links TRBV28 with TRBJ2-5, with 8 bases identical to TRBD2. The germline V gene encodes CDR1 MDHEN and CDR2 SYDVKM. The CDR3 extends over 13 amino acids. The junction had 9 bases not matched to a gene; V was cut back by 8 bases and J by 7 bases. CDR3 DNA: TGTGCCAGCCGCTCGGGAGGGCCTGGGACCCAGTACTTC. Protein sequence: CASRSGGPGTQYF.

This clone was detected only once. The rearrangement joins TRBV4-3 to TRBJ2-2, with 9 bases fitting TRBD1. The CDR3 spans 16 residues. CDR1 and CDR2 (germline): LGHNA, YSLEER. Trimming at V came to 4 bases and at J to 0 bases, leaving 3 bases not matched to a gene. As DNA, the CDR3 is TGCGCCAGCAGCCCCGGGACAGGGACGAACACCGGGGAGCTGTTTTTT. Translated, it gives CASSPGTGTNTGELFF.

The J gene is TRBJ1-5, the V gene TRBV28; D not certain. Trimming stripped 5 bases from V and 1 base from J, with 9 bases between. Germline values: CDR1 MDHEN, CDR2 SYDVKM. This CDR3 contains 14 residues. The CDR3 bases are TGTGCCAGCAGTCCTCCCCGGAGCAATCAGCCCCAGCATTTT. Encoded protein: CASSPPRSNQPQHF.

The chain couples TRBV5-1 to TRBJ2-7; D unclear. The CDR3 is 14 amino acids. Trimming cost V 0 bases and J 11 bases, with 18 bases left between them. Germline V gene lookup returns CDR1 SGHRS and CDR2 YFSETQ. The CDR3 loop reads CASSLEAQWALKYF. The CDR3 DNA reads as TGCGCCAGCAGCTTGGAGGCCCAGTGGGCGTTGAAGTACTTC.

The chain employs TRBV5-1 and TRBJ1-2, with D tentatively TRBD1 (5 bases). Germline CDR1 is SGHRS and CDR2 is YFSETQ. This CDR3 contains 13 residues. V shed 7 bases and J shed 2 bases, with 12 bases lying between them. The CDR3, as DNA: TGCGCCAGCGGGGGGATCCCAAACTATGGCTACACCTTC. This codes for CASGGIPNYGYTF.

This clone appeared a single time. The chain joins TRBV12-3 or TRBV12-4 to TRBJ1-2; possible D gene TRBD1, 6 bases. This CDR3 contains 13 residues. V was cut by 6 bases and J by 3 bases, with 11 bases left in between. Written as DNA, the CDR3 is TGTGCCAGCAGCGGAGGGGGGGACTATGGCTACACCTTC. Amino acids: CASSGGGDYGYTF.

This clone was detected once. CDR3: CASSPNFRQGGGELFF. The CDR3 DNA sequence: TGTGCCAGCTCACCGAACTTCCGACAGGGCGGCGGGGAGCTGTTTTTT. J is TRBJ2-2 and V is TRBV18, with 7 bases matching TRBD1. Germline V gene sequence: CDR1 KGHSH, CDR2 LQKENI. J gave up 7 bases and V 3 bases, and 11 bases lay outside the gene matches. The CDR3 loop spans 16 amino acids. The whole variable domain, filled in from reference TRBV18 and TRBJ2-2, reads NAGVMQNPRHLVRRRGQEARLRCSPMKGHSHVYWYRQLPEEGLKFMVYLQKENIIDESGMPKERFSAEFPKEGPSILRIQQVVRGDSAAYFCASSPNFRQGGGELFFGEGSRLTVL.

V and J are TRBV5-4 and TRBJ1-2; 10 bases align to TRBD1. The length of the CDR3 is 13 residues. CDR1 SGHNT and CDR2 YYREEE come from the germline V gene (reference sequence). The CDR3 coding sequence is TGTGCACCAAGCAGGGACAGGGGTGCTGGCTACACCTTC. Protein sequence: CAPSRDRGAGYTF.

The chain employs TRBV9 and TRBJ1-6; possibly TRBD1 for D (5 bases). Germline V lookup: CDR1 SGDLS, CDR2 YYNGEE. Deletions cut 4 bases from V and 1 base from J, with 9 bases between. The CDR3 is 15 residues long. The CDR3 loop is CASSSRQSYNSPLHF. In DNA, the CDR3 is TGTGCCAGCAGCTCCCGACAGTCCTATAATTCACCCCTCCACTTT.

The chain couples TRBV2 to TRBJ2-2; TRBD2 agrees at 8 bases. The CDR3 is 13 amino acids. Germline V CDR1 and CDR2: SNHLY, FYNNEI. J lost 6 bases, V lost 6 bases, and 3 bases had no gene match. CDR3 in amino acids: CASRLGGAGELFF. For the CDR3, the DNA is TGTGCCAGCAGGCTCGGGGGGGCCGGGGAGCTGTTTTTT. The whole variable domain, filled in from reference TRBV2 and TRBJ2-2, reads EPEVTQTPSHQVTQMGQEVILRCVPISNHLYFYWYRQILGQKVEFLVSFYNNEISEKSEIFDDQFSVERPDGSNFTLKIRSTKLEDSAMYFCASRLGGAGELFFGEGSRLTVL.

The rearrangement joins TRBV3-1 (or the pseudogene TRBV3-2) to TRBJ2-2, with 7 bases fitting TRBD1. The germline CDR1 and CDR2 sequences are LGHDT and YNNKEL (reference sequence). Trimming at V came to 3 bases and at J to 0 bases, leaving 7 bases not matched to a gene. This CDR3 is built from 17 residues. CDR3: CASSHPQGPPNTGELFF. CDR3 DNA: TGTGCCAGCAGCCACCCACAGGGGCCCCCGAACACCGGGGAGCTGTTTTTT.